The entry below describes one T cell receptor beta chain. The data originate from a study of cytomegalovirus exposure and HLA in healthy donors. The ends were cut back, 1 base at V and 3 bases at J, with 9 bases in the middle. The germline CDR1 and CDR2 sequences are MGHRA and YSYEKL. This CDR3 spans 14 amino acids. PCR amplification relied on 60 Vbeta primers (plus 13 Jbeta primers). TCRdb keeps only in-frame clones here, not all; method: immunoSEQ multiplex PCR. The data contain 90,000 to 110,000 clones, 83% of them singletons. The V gene is TRBV4-1, the J gene TRBJ1-2, with D maybe TRBD1 (6 bases). Sample: PBMCs. The sequence derives from a man between 18 and 35 years old in good health and CMV-seronegative. The CDR3 DNA reads TGCGCCAGCAGCCAAGGGTACAGGGACTATGGCTACACCTTC. This translates into CASSQGYRDYGYTF.